This is a list of T cell receptor beta chains from one sample in a study of brain T cells in children with intractable seizures. Produced via immunoSEQ multiplex PCR; TCRdb's table is partial and in-frame only. The sample records fewer than 85,000 clones, 85% to 95% being singletons. The sequences come from peripheral blood, collected at surgery. The receptors were gathered from a boy younger than two with tuberous sclerosis and intractable seizures. The CDR3 runs from the conserved cysteine through the conserved F or W. The D gene is left open where the match is weak. Clone size is given for some rows only: seen once, a few or many times, or a class if the clone is expanded.

j_call: TRBJ2-1
clone_size: NA
v_call: TRBV5-4
d_call: NA
cdr3_aa: CASSLTGLRNEQFF
cdr3_nt: TGTGCCAGCAGCTTAACGGGACTGAGGAATGAGCAGTTCTTC

j_call: TRBJ1-2
clone_size: NA
v_call: TRBV3-1/TRBV3-2
d_call: NA
cdr3_aa: CASSPLTLAQGRYGYTF
cdr3_nt: TGTGCCAGCAGCCCCCTAACCCTCGCCCAGGGGCGCTATGGCTACACCTTC

j_call: TRBJ2-2
clone_size: NA
v_call: TRBV2
d_call: TRBD2
cdr3_aa: CASSWGLAGTGELFF
cdr3_nt: TGTGCCAGCAGCTGGGGACTAGCGGGGACCGGGGAGCTGTTTTTT

j_call: TRBJ2-3
clone_size: NA
v_call: TRBV11-3
d_call: NA
cdr3_aa: CASSEWVSDTQYF
cdr3_nt: TGTGCCAGCAGTGAATGGGTTTCAGATACGCAGTATTTT

j_call: TRBJ2-1
clone_size: NA
v_call: TRBV11-3
d_call: NA
cdr3_aa: CATKGGNHEQFF
cdr3_nt: TGTGCCACCAAAGGGGGGAACCATGAGCAGTTCTTC

j_call: TRBJ1-2
clone_size: NA
v_call: TRBV7-9
d_call: NA
cdr3_aa: CASSLAGKNGYTF
cdr3_nt: TGTGCCAGCAGCTTAGCAGGGAAGAATGGCTACACCTTC

j_call: TRBJ1-1
clone_size: NA
v_call: TRBV24-1
d_call: NA
cdr3_aa: CATSDPRGTEAFF
cdr3_nt: TGTGCCACCAGTGACCCCAGGGGAACTGAAGCTTTCTTT

j_call: TRBJ1-1
clone_size: NA
v_call: TRBV7-2
d_call: NA
cdr3_aa: CASSPILGTEAFF
cdr3_nt: TGTGCCAGCAGCCCGATACTAGGCACTGAAGCTTTCTTT

j_call: TRBJ2-5
clone_size: NA
v_call: TRBV6-2/TRBV6-3
d_call: TRBD2
cdr3_aa: CASSYSIKREVRETQYF
cdr3_nt: TGTGCCAGCAGTTACTCGATAAAGCGGGAGGTTCGAGAGACCCAGTACTTC

j_call: TRBJ1-1
clone_size: NA
v_call: TRBV5-1
d_call: NA
cdr3_aa: CASSFQGGRRNTEAFF
cdr3_nt: TGCGCCAGCAGCTTTCAGGGAGGTAGAAGGAACACTGAAGCTTTCTTT

j_call: TRBJ2-1
clone_size: NA
v_call: TRBV9
d_call: NA
cdr3_aa: CASSVDPFNEQFF
cdr3_nt: TGTGCCAGCAGCGTAGACCCTTTTAATGAGCAGTTCTTC

j_call: TRBJ2-3
clone_size: NA
v_call: TRBV7-9
d_call: TRBD1
cdr3_aa: CASSPTFGDRGASTDTQYF
cdr3_nt: TGTGCCAGCAGCCCTACTTTTGGGGACAGAGGGGCATCCACAGATACGCAGTATTTT

j_call: TRBJ1-2
clone_size: NA
v_call: TRBV28
d_call: NA
cdr3_aa: CASSIRARANYGYTF
cdr3_nt: TGTGCCAGCAGTATCCGGGCTCGAGCTAACTATGGCTACACCTTC

j_call: TRBJ2-2
clone_size: NA
v_call: TRBV28
d_call: NA
cdr3_aa: CASGTINTGELFF
cdr3_nt: TGTGCCAGCGGGACAATTAACACCGGGGAGCTGTTTTTT

j_call: TRBJ2-3
clone_size: NA
v_call: TRBV19
d_call: NA
cdr3_aa: CASSIQGTDTQYF
cdr3_nt: TGTGCCAGTAGTATACAGGGCACAGATACGCAGTATTTT

j_call: TRBJ2-1
clone_size: once
v_call: TRBV4-1
d_call: NA
cdr3_aa: CASSQTPSGPGVPYNEQFF
cdr3_nt: TGCGCCAGCAGCCAAACGCCCAGCGGTCCGGGAGTCCCCTACAATGAGCAGTTCTTC

j_call: TRBJ1-4
clone_size: NA
v_call: TRBV2
d_call: NA
cdr3_aa: CAGSPGREKLFF
cdr3_nt: TGTGCCGGAAGCCCGGGCCGGGAAAAACTGTTTTTT

j_call: TRBJ2-7
clone_size: NA
v_call: TRBV2
d_call: TRBD1
cdr3_aa: CASTNPGTGSPYEQYF
cdr3_nt: TGTGCCAGCACCAACCCTGGGACAGGGTCTCCCTACGAGCAGTACTTC

j_call: TRBJ2-1
clone_size: NA
v_call: TRBV24-1
d_call: NA
cdr3_aa: CATSEGRNEQFF
cdr3_nt: TGTGCCACCAGTGAGGGGCGCAATGAGCAGTTCTTC

j_call: TRBJ1-5
clone_size: NA
v_call: TRBV19
d_call: NA
cdr3_aa: CASSIDRFGQPQHF
cdr3_nt: TGTGCCAGTAGTATAGACAGGTTTGGGCAGCCCCAGCATTTT

j_call: TRBJ1-2
clone_size: NA
v_call: TRBV3-1/TRBV3-2
d_call: NA
cdr3_aa: CASSQVLQDGYTF
cdr3_nt: TGTGCCAGCAGCCAAGTTCTCCAGGATGGCTACACCTTC

j_call: TRBJ1-5
clone_size: NA
v_call: TRBV11-2
d_call: NA
cdr3_aa: CASITVQLGRYSNQPQHF
cdr3_nt: TGTGCCAGCATCACCGTTCAGTTAGGACGGTATAGCAATCAGCCCCAGCATTTT